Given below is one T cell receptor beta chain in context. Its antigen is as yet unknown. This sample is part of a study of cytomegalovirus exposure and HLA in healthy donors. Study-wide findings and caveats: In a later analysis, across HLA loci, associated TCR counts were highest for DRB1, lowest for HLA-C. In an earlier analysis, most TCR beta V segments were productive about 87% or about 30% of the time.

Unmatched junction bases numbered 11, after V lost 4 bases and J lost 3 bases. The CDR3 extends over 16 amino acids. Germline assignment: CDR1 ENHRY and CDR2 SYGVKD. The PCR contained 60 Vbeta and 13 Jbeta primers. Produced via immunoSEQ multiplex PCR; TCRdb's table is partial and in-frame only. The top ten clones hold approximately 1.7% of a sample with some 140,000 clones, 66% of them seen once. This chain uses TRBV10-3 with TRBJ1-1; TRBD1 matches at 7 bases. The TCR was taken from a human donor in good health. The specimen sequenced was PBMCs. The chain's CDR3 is CAISGLAGGPDTEAFF. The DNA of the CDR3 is TGTGCCATCAGTGGGCTGGCAGGGGGTCCCGACACTGAAGCTTTCTTT.